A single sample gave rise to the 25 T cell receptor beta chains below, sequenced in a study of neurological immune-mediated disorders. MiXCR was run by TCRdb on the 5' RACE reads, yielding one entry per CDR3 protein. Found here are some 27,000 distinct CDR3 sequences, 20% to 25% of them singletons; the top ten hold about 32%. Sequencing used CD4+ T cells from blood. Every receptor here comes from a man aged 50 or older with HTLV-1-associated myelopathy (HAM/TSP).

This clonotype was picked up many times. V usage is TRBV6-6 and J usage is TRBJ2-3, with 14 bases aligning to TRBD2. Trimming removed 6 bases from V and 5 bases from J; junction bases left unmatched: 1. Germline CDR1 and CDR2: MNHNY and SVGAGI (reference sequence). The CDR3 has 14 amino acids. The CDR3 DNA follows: TGTGCCAGCAGCGGACTAGCGGGGGGAGATACGCAGTATTTT. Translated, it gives CASSGLAGGDTQYF.

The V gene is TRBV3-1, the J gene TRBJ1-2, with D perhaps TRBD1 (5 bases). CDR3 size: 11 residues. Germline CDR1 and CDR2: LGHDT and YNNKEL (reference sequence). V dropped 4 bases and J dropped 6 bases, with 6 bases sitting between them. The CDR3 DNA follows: TGTGCCAGCAGCCGGGGGAATGGCTACACCTTC. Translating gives CASSRGNGYTF.

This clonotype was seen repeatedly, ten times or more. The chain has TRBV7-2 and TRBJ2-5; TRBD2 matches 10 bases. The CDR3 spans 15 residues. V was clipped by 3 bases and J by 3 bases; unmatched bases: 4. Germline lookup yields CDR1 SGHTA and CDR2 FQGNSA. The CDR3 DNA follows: TGTGCCAGCAGCTTCGGACTAGCGGCAAAAGAGACCCAGTACTTC. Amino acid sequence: CASSFGLAAKETQYF.

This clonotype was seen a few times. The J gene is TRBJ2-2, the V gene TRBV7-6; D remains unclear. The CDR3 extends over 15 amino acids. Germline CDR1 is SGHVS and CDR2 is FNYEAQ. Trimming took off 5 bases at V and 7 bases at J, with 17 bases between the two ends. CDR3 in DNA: TGTGCCAGCAGCAGCTTAGATTACGGTAGCGGGGAGCTGTTTTTT. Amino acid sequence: CASSSLDYGSGELFF. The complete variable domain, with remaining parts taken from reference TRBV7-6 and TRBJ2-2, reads GAGVSQSPRYKVTKRGQDVALRCDPISGHVSLYWYRQALGQGPEFLTYFNYEAQQDKSGLPNDRFSAERPEGSISTLTIQRTEQRDSAMYRCASSSLDYGSGELFFGEGSRLTVL.

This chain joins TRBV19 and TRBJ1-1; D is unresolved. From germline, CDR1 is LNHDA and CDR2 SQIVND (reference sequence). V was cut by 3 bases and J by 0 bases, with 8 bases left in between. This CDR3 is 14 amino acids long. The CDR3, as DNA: TGTGCCAGTAGTATCGCCGGAATGAACACTGAAGCTTTCTTT. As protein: CASSIAGMNTEAFF.

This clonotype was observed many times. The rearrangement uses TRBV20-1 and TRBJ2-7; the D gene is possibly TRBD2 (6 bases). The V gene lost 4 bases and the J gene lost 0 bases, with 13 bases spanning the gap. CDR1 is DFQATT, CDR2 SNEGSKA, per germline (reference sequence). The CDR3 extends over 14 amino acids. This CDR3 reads CSATGLPGSYEQYF. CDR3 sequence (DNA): TGCAGTGCTACCGGACTACCGGGCTCCTACGAGCAGTACTTC.

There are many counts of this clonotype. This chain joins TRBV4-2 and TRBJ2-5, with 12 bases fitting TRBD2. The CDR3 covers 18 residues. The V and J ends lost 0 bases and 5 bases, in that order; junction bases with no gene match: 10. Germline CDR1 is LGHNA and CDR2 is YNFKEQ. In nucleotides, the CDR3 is TGTGCCAGCAGCCAAGATCTAGCGGGGGGGCGAGTTCTGGAGACCCAGTACTTC. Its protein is CASSQDLAGGRVLETQYF.

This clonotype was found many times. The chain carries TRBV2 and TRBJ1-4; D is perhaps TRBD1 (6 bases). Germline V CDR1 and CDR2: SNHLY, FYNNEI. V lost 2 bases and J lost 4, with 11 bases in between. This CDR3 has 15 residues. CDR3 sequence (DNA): TGTGCCAGCAGTGAATGGACAGTTAGTAATGAAAAACTGTTTTTT. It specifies CASSEWTVSNEKLFF. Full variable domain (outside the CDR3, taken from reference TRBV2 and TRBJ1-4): EPEVTQTPSHQVTQMGQEVILRCVPISNHLYFYWYRQILGQKVEFLVSFYNNEISEKSEIFDDQFSVERPDGSNFTLKIRSTKLEDSAMYFCASSEWTVSNEKLFFGSGTQLSVL.

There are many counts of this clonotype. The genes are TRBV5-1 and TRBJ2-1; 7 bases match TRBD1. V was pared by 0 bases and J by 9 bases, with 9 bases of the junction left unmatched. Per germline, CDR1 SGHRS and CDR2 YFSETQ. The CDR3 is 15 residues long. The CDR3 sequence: CASSLDGTSGGEQFF. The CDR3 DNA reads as TGCGCCAGCAGCTTGGATGGGACCTCAGGGGGTGAGCAGTTCTTC.

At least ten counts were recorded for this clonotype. The CDR3 reads CASSDWDLPHSPLHF. The CDR3 region has the DNA TGTGCCAGCAGTGACTGGGATTTACCGCATTCACCCCTCCACTTT. The V call is TRBV27, the J call TRBJ1-6; D is uncertain. This CDR3 is 15 amino acids long. Trimming left V 5 bases short and J 8 bases short, with 16 bases between. In germline, CDR1 is MNHEY, CDR2 SMNVEV (reference sequence).

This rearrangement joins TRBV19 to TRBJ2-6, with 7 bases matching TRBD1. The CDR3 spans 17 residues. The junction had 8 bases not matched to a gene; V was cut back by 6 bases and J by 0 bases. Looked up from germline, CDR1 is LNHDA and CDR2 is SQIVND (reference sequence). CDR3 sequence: CASRPGTAVSGANVLTF. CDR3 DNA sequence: TGTGCCAGTAGACCCGGGACAGCGGTCTCTGGGGCCAACGTCCTGACTTTC.

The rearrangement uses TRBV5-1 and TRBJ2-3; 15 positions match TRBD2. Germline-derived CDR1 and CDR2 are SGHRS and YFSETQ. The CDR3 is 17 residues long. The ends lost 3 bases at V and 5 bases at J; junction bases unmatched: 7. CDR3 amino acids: CASSSGLAGGPKDTQYF. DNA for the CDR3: TGCGCCAGCAGCTCCGGACTAGCGGGGGGGCCTAAAGATACGCAGTATTTT.

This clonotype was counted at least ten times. CDR3 amino acids: CASSYSTVSEQYF. Here the CDR3 DNA reads TGTGCCAGCAGTTACTCGACTGTTAGTGAGCAGTACTTC. This chain links TRBV6-5 with TRBJ2-7; D uncertain. Trimming left V 0 bases short and J 7 bases short, with 10 bases between. From germline, CDR1 is MNHEY and CDR2 SVGAGI. The length of the CDR3 is 13 residues.

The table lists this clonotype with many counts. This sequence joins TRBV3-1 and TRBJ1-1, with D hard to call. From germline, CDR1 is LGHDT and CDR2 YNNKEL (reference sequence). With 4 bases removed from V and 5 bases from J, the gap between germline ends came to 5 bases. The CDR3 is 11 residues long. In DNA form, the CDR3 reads TGTGCCAGCAGCCGGGAGACTGAAGCTTTCTTT. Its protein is CASSRETEAFF.

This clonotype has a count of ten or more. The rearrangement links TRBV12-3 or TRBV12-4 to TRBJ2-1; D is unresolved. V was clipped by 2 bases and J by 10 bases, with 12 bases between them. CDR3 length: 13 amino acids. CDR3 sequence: CASSLMLEAEQFF. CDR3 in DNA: TGTGCCAGCAGTTTAATGTTAGAGGCCGAGCAGTTCTTC.

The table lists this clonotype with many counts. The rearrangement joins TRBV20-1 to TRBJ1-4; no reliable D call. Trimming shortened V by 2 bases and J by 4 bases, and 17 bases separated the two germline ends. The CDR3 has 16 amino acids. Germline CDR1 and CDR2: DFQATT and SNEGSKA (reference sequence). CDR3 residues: CSARTNHGQFNEKLFF. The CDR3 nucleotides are TGCAGTGCTAGAACCAACCACGGGCAGTTTAATGAAAAACTGTTTTTT.

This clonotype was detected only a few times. CDR3 nucleotides: TGCAGTGCTAGAGATCGGGTAGGGGGCACTGAAGCTTTCTTT. As protein: CSARDRVGGTEAFF. The rearrangement links TRBV20-1 to TRBJ1-1; D possibly corresponds to TRBD1 (6 bases). Germline CDR1 reads DFQATT; CDR2 reads SNEGSKA (reference sequence). This CDR3 comprises 14 residues. V was clipped by 0 bases and J by 4 bases, with 12 bases between them.

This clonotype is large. CDR3 loop: CSPAEVTEAFF. CDR3 bases: TGCAGCCCAGCGGAGGTTACTGAAGCTTTCTTT. The rearrangement uses TRBV29-1 and TRBJ1-1; D gene unclear. V lost 8 bases, J lost 5 bases, and 12 bases lay in between. From germline, CDR1 is SQVTM and CDR2 ANQGSEA. This CDR3 comprises 11 residues.

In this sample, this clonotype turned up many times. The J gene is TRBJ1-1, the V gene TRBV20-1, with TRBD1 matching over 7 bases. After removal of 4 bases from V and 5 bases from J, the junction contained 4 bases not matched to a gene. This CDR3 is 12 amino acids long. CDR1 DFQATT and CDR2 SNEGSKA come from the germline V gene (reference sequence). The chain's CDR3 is CSAIRGVTEAFF. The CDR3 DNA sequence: TGCAGTGCTATCAGGGGGGTTACTGAAGCTTTCTTT.

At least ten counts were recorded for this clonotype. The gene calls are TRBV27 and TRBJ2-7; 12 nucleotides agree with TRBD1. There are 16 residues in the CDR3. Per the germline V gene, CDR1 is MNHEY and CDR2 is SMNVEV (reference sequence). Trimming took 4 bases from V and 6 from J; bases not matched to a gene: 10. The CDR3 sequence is CASSSALRDRGPEQYF. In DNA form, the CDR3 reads TGTGCCAGCAGTTCAGCCCTCCGGGACAGGGGGCCCGAGCAGTACTTC.

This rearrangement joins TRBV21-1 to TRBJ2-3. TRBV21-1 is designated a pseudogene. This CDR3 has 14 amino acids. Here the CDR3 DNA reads TGTGCCAGCAGCAAAGCCCGAGCCACAGATACGCAGTATTTT. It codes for CASSKARATDTQYF.

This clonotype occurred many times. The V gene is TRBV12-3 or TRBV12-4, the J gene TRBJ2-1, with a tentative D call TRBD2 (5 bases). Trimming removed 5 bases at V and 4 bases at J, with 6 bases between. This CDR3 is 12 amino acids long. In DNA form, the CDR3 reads TGTGCCAGCAGTGCGGGTTACAATGAGCAGTTCTTC. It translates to CASSAGYNEQFF.

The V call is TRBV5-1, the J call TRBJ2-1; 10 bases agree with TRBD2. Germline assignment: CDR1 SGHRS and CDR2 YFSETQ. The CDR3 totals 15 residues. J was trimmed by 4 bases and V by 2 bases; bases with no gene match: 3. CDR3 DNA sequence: TGCGCCAGCAGCTTAACTAGCGGGACGTACAATGAGCAGTTCTTC. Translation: CASSLTSGTYNEQFF.

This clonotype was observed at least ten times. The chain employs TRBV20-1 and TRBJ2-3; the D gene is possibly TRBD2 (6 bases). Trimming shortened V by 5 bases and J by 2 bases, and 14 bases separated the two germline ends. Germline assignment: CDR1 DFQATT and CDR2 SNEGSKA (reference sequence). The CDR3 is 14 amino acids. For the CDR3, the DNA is TGCAGTGCTCCCCGGACTAATCCCACAGATACGCAGTATTTT. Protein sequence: CSAPRTNPTDTQYF.

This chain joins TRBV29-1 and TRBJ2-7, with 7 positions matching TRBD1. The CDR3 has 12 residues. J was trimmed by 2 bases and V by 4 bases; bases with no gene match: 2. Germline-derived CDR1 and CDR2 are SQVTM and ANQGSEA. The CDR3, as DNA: TGCAGCGTTGGGGACAGACCCTACGAGCAGTACTTC. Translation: CSVGDRPYEQYF.